The 27 T cell receptor beta chains presented below share a single source sample, sequenced in a study of CD8+CD57+ T cells in acquired aplastic anemia. According to the study, genomic DNA was the template for TCR beta VDJ and CDR3 profiling. TCRdb itself ran the reads through MiXCR, one entry per CDR3 protein. The data contain 450,000 to 600,000 distinct CDR3 sequences, around 30% of them singletons. It was patients with CD8+CD57+ cell expansion by flow cytometry who were chosen for sequencing. Sequenced input: sorted CD4+, CD8+, or CD8+CD57+ T cells (not recorded which) from PBMCs. Receptors were obtained from a human donor with aplastic anemia.

As for this clonotype: This may arise from a read error, as a much more abundant clone is one base away. The chain uses TRBV25-1 and TRBJ1-2; D is unclear. With 6 bases removed from V and 12 bases from J, the gap between germline ends came to 17 bases. Per germline, CDR1 MGHDK and CDR2 SYGVNS. This CDR3 spans 12 amino acids. CDR3 bases: TGTGCCAGCAGCCGGACTCCCAGTTATAACACCTTC. It yields the protein CASSRTPSYNTF.

This clonotype was counted only a few times. This is likely a read error, given that the CDR3 carries no conserved phenylalanine or tryptophan at its end. The chain uses TRBV6-1 and TRBJ2-7; D remains ambiguous. This CDR3 has 12 residues. Germline V gene sequence: CDR1 MNHNS, CDR2 SASEGT. The CDR3 loop reads CASSEVGYGQYL. The CDR3 coding sequence is TGTGCCAGCAGTGAAGTTGGCTACGGGCAGTACCTC.

V gene TRBV3-1 combines with J gene TRBJ1-5, with D hard to call. Germline assignment: CDR1 LGHDT and CDR2 YNNKEL (reference sequence). The germline V and J ends were trimmed by 1 base and 5 bases, with 6 bases remaining between them. This CDR3 contains 13 residues. CDR3 protein: CASSQVPDQPQHF. The CDR3 DNA follows: TGTGCCAGCAGCCAAGTACCAGATCAGCCCCAGCATTTT.

Concerning this clonotype itself: This may arise from a read error, as a much more abundant clone is one base away. The V gene is TRBV2, the J gene TRBJ1-4; D gene ambiguous. The germline V gene has CDR1 SNHLY and CDR2 FYNNEI. This CDR3 is built from 13 residues. The CDR3 is CASSAAGNEKPFF. In DNA form, the CDR3 reads TGTGCCAGCAGTGCGGCTGGGAATGAAAAACCGTTTTTT.

The sample holds many counts of this clonotype. V is TRBV7-8 and J is TRBJ2-7, with TRBD1 identical over 7 bases. The germline V gene encodes CDR1 SGHVS and CDR2 FQNEAQ. V shed 1 base and J 0 bases; nucleotides not matched to a gene: 6. The CDR3 covers 16 residues. The CDR3 coding sequence is TGTGCCAGCAGCTTAGAGGTCGGGACAGCCTCCTACGAGCAGTACTTC. Translation gives CASSLEVGTASYEQYF.

This clonotype has a count of ten or more. The V and J genes are TRBV7-9 and TRBJ1-2; the match to TRBD1 covers 7 bases. J gave up 4 bases and V 4 bases, and 9 bases lay outside the gene matches. Germline V CDR1 and CDR2: SEHNR, FQNEAQ (reference sequence). The CDR3 totals 15 residues. CDR3 bases: TGTGCCAGCAGCTCGGGACAGCCCCGCCGCTATGGCTACACCTTC. Its translation is CASSSGQPRRYGYTF. Full variable domain (remainder filled in from reference TRBV7-9 and TRBJ1-2): DTGVSQNPRHKITKRGQNVTFRCDPISEHNRLYWYRQTLGQGPEFLTYFQNEAQLEKSRLLSDRFSAERPKGSFSTLEIQRTEQGDSAMYLCASSSGQPRRYGYTFGSGTRLTVV.

This clonotype was detected many times. The CDR3 spells CASTRSRDYGYTF. CDR3 bases: TGTGCCAGCACCCGAAGCAGGGACTATGGCTACACCTTC. The gene calls are TRBV12-3 or TRBV12-4 and TRBJ1-2; D might be TRBD1 (5 bases). The CDR3 has 13 residues. V was trimmed by 7 bases and J by 3 bases, leaving 12 bases between them.

This clonotype turned up a few times. This sequence joins TRBV11-2 and TRBJ1-5, with D possibly being TRBD1 (5 bases). Germline V gene data show CDR1 as SGHAT and CDR2 as FQNNGV. Trimming took 1 base from V and 7 from J, leaving 14 bases between them. There are 15 residues in the CDR3. The CDR3 reads CASSLVPGWEQPQHF. CDR3 DNA sequence: TGTGCCAGCAGCTTAGTTCCAGGGTGGGAGCAGCCCCAGCATTTT.

This clonotype came up a few times. The genes are TRBV2 and TRBJ1-3; D is ambiguous. V lost 6 bases and J lost 8, with 17 bases in between. In germline, CDR1 is SNHLY, CDR2 FYNNEI. This CDR3 has 14 residues. The DNA for the CDR3 is TGTGCCAGCAGCTTGGTAAAGGGTATTGACACCATATATTTT. Amino acids: CASSLVKGIDTIYF. The full variable domain, with the rest looked up from reference TRBV2 and TRBJ1-3, is EPEVTQTPSHQVTQMGQEVILRCVPISNHLYFYWYRQILGQKVEFLVSFYNNEISEKSEIFDDQFSVERPDGSNFTLKIRSTKLEDSAMYFCASSLVKGIDTIYFGEGSWLTVV.

This clonotype was counted between two and nine times. The gene calls are TRBV5-1 and TRBJ2-1; 9 nucleotides line up with TRBD2. Trimming removed 3 bases from V and 3 bases from J; junction bases left unmatched: 7. This CDR3 is 16 amino acids long. CDR1 and CDR2 (germline): SGHRS, YFSETQ. CDR3 sequence (DNA): TGCGCCAGCAGCTACCTACTAGCGGGCGGCTACAATGAGCAGTTCTTC. Amino acid sequence: CASSYLLAGGYNEQFF. Complete variable domain (other parts from reference TRBV5-1 and TRBJ2-1): KAGVTQTPRYLIKTRGQQVTLSCSPISGHRSVSWYQQTPGQGLQFLFEYFSETQRNKGNFPGRFSGRQFSNSRSEMNVSTLELGDSALYLCASSYLLAGGYNEQFFGPGTRLTVL.

This clonotype was seen a few times. V is TRBV5-1 and J is TRBJ1-2; D may be TRBD1 (6 bases). V was cut by 2 bases and J by 8 bases, with 13 bases left in between. CDR1 is SGHRS and CDR2 is YFSETQ in the germline V gene. The CDR3 length is 13 residues. The CDR3 loop reads CASSFGRGDGYTF. CDR3 coding DNA: TGCGCCAGCAGCTTCGGAAGGGGGGACGGCTACACCTTC.

This clonotype was observed a handful of times. A read error is possible here, since a much larger clone lies one base away. This chain connects TRBV7-2 to TRBJ1-2; D perhaps matches TRBD1 (6 bases). Germline lookup yields CDR1 SGHTA and CDR2 FQGNSA. The CDR3 is made up of 12 amino acids. CDR3 nucleotides: TGTGCCGGCAGCCCTTCAGGGGATGGCTACACCTTC. Translation gives CAGSPSGDGYTF.

There are many counts of this clonotype. The chain uses TRBV14 and TRBJ1-2; maybe TRBD1 (6 bases). The V and J ends lost 1 base and 4 bases respectively, with 16 bases between them. The CDR3 totals 16 residues. Germline values: CDR1 SGHDN, CDR2 FVKESK. This CDR3 is CASSQGTLQGSYGYTF. The CDR3 nucleotides read TGTGCCAGCAGCCAAGGCACACTACAGGGAAGCTATGGCTACACCTTC.

This clonotype occurred many times. The chain recombines TRBV15 with TRBJ2-5; no clear D. The CDR3 extends over 13 amino acids. With 2 bases removed from V and 2 bases from J, the gap between germline ends came to 6 bases. Germline V gives CDR1 LNHNV, CDR2 YYDKDF (reference sequence). This CDR3 reads CATSRSPQETQYF. The CDR3 DNA reads TGTGCCACCAGCAGATCCCCACAAGAGACCCAGTACTTC.

Comments on this clonotype: This clone may be a read error of a much larger clone one base away. V is TRBV13 and J is TRBJ2-3, with a weak D call TRBD2 (7 bases). Germline V gene lookup returns CDR1 PRHDT and CDR2 FYEKMQ (reference sequence). With 5 bases removed from V and 0 bases from J, the gap between germline ends came to 12 bases. The CDR3 contains 15 residues. The CDR3 reads CASSGGGASTDTQYF. The CDR3 nucleotides are TGTGCCAGCAGCGGAGGGGGGGCTAGCACAGATACGCAGTATTTT.

This clonotype was observed many times. The chain links TRBV19 to TRBJ2-3; 11 bases match TRBD2. The CDR3 is 15 residues long. Trimming cost V 3 bases and J 3 bases; bases outside gene matches: 2. Germline V CDR1 and CDR2: LNHDA, SQIVND (reference sequence). CDR3 residues: CASSILAGGTDTQYF. CDR3 DNA sequence: TGTGCCAGTAGTATCCTAGCGGGAGGAACAGATACGCAGTATTTT.

This clonotype occurred many times. J is TRBJ1-6 and V is TRBV20-1, with D uncertain. Per germline, CDR1 DFQATT and CDR2 SNEGSKA (reference sequence). Trimming removed 1 base at V and 6 bases at J, with 7 bases between. The CDR3 runs to 13 residues. This CDR3 reads CSARGTLNSPLHF. The CDR3, as DNA: TGCAGTGCTAGAGGGACCCTTAATTCACCCCTCCACTTT.

A note on this clonotype: A much larger clone lies a single base off, so this may be a read error. The CDR3 here is CASTPLGKQYF. CDR3 sequence (DNA): TGTGCCAGCACTCCACTGGGAAAGCAGTACTTC. The chain has TRBV5-8 and TRBJ2-7; D not certain. This CDR3 has 11 amino acids. Deletions cut 6 bases from V and 8 bases from J, with 12 bases between. Per germline, CDR1 SGHTS and CDR2 YDEGEE.

This clonotype was observed a handful of times. The chain joins TRBV4-3 to TRBJ2-7; 7 positions agree with TRBD1. The CDR3 covers 15 residues. CDR1 and CDR2 (germline): LGHNA, YSLEER. V lost 2 bases, J lost 0 bases, and 4 bases stayed unmatched. CDR3 loop: CASSQRSGGSYEQYF. The DNA of the CDR3 is TGCGCCAGCAGCCAACGATCAGGGGGCTCCTACGAGCAGTACTTC.

The chain employs TRBV7-2 and TRBJ2-7; maybe TRBD2 (5 bases). Germline V gives CDR1 SGHTA, CDR2 FQGNSA. V lost 6 bases, J lost 2 bases, and 14 bases lay in between. This CDR3 is 14 amino acids long. CDR3 residues: CASSVEGSTYEQYF. The CDR3 coding sequence is TGTGCCAGCAGTGTAGAGGGATCAACCTACGAGCAGTACTTC.

The CDR3 nucleotides read TGTGCCAGCAGTCCGCCTAGCGGGGTGTACGCAGATACGCAGTATTTT. This codes for CASSPPSGVYADTQYF. The chain uses TRBV25-1 and TRBJ2-3, with TRBD2 matching 9 bases. This CDR3 has 16 residues. Germline CDR1 is MGHDK and CDR2 is SYGVNS. Unmatched junction bases numbered 10, after V lost 5 bases and J lost 4 bases.

This sequence joins TRBV12-3 or TRBV12-4 and TRBJ2-7; a possible D gene is TRBD1 (5 bases). Trimming left V 5 bases short and J 3 bases short, with 17 bases between. This CDR3 region has 15 residues. In nucleotides, the CDR3 is TGTGCCAGCAGTATCGATCTCGACCAGGGCTACGAGCAGTACTTC. Amino acids: CASSIDLDQGYEQYF.

This clonotype was detected only a few times. The rearrangement uses TRBV5-4 and TRBJ2-7, with TRBD2 identical over 11 bases. The CDR3 is 14 residues long. Germline V gene data show CDR1 as SGHNT and CDR2 as YYREEE (reference sequence). The V segment lost 4 bases and the J segment 3 bases; nucleotides outside the gene matches: 3. The CDR3 nucleotides are TGTGCCAGCAGCAGGGGACTAGCGGACTACGAGCAGTACTTC. It codes for CASSRGLADYEQYF.

Many counts were recorded for this clonotype. The chain has TRBV25-1 and TRBJ1-4; D perhaps matches TRBD1 (6 bases). V lost 5 bases and J lost 14, with 21 bases in between. Germline CDR1 reads MGHDK; CDR2 reads SYGVNS. The length of the CDR3 is 14 residues. CDR3 sequence: CASSLTGTTKGLFF. The DNA of the CDR3 is TGTGCCAGCAGTCTCACCGGGACAACTAAAGGGCTGTTTTTT.

There are many counts of this clonotype. This sequence joins TRBV24-1 and TRBJ1-2; no definite D call. Trimming took off 6 bases at V and 8 bases at J, with 12 bases between the two ends. The germline gives CDR1 KGHDR, CDR2 SFDVKD. This CDR3 has 12 residues. Written as DNA, the CDR3 is TGTGCCACCAGTTCGAAAGGCCACGGCTACACCTTC. Protein: CATSSKGHGYTF.

This clonotype was detected a few times. V usage is TRBV7-2 and J usage is TRBJ2-2, with D possibly matching TRBD2 (6 bases). Trimming left V 2 bases short and J 5 bases short, with 12 bases between. The CDR3 length is 15 residues. Germline V gives CDR1 SGHTA, CDR2 FQGNSA. Here the CDR3 DNA reads TGTGCCAGCAGCTTAAGACTAGAGGTTACCGGGGAGCTGTTTTTT. This codes for CASSLRLEVTGELFF.

This clonotype was detected many times. This chain uses TRBV5-6 with TRBJ2-5; D unclear. The CDR3 totals 13 residues. Trimming took off 3 bases at V and 5 bases at J, with 11 bases between the two ends. Germline values: CDR1 SGHDT, CDR2 YYEEEE. The CDR3 DNA follows: TGTGCCAGCAGCTCCCTAAAGGTCGAGACCCAGTACTTC. Residues: CASSSLKVETQYF. The full variable domain, in which reference TRBV5-6 and TRBJ2-5 provide the parts outside the CDR3, is DAGVTQSPTHLIKTRGQQVTLRCSPKSGHDTVSWYQQALGQGPQFIFQYYEEEERQRGNFPDRFSGHQFPNYSSELNVNALLLGDSALYLCASSSLKVETQYFGPGTRLLVL.